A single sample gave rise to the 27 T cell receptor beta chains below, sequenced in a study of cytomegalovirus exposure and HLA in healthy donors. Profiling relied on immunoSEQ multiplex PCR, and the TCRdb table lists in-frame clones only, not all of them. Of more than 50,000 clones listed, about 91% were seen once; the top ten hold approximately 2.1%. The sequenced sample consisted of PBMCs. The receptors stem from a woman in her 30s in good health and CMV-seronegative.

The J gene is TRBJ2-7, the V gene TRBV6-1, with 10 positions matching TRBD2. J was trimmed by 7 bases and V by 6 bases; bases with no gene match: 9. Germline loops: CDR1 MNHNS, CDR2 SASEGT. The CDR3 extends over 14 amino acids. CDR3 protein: CASRASGRAGEQYF. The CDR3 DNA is TGTGCCAGCAGGGCCAGCGGGAGGGCCGGAGAGCAGTACTTC.

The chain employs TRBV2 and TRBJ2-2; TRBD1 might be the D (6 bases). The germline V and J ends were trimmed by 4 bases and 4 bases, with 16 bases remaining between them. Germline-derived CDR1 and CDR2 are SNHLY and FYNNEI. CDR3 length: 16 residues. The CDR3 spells CASSATGYMGTGELFF. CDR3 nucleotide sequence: TGTGCCAGCAGTGCCACAGGGTACATGGGCACCGGGGAGCTGTTTTTT.

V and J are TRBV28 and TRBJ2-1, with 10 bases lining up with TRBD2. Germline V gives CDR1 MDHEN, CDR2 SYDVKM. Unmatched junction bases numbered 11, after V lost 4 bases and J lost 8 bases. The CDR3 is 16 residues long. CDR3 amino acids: CASSSPTAGGGYEQFF. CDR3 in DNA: TGTGCCAGCAGTTCCCCCACAGCGGGAGGGGGTTATGAGCAGTTCTTC.

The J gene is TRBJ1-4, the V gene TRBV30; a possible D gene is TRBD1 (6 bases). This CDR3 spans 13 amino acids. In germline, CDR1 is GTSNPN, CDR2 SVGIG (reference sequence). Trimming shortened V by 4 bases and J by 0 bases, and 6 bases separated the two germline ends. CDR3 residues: CAWTGATNEKLFF. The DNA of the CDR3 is TGTGCCTGGACAGGGGCAACTAATGAAAAACTGTTTTTT.

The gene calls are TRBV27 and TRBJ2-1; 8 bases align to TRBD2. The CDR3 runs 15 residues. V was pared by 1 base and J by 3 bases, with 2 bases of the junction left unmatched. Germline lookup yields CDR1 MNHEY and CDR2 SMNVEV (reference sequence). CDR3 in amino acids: CASSLFLAGYNEQFF. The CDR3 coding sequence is TGTGCCAGCAGTTTATTTCTAGCGGGCTACAATGAGCAGTTCTTC.

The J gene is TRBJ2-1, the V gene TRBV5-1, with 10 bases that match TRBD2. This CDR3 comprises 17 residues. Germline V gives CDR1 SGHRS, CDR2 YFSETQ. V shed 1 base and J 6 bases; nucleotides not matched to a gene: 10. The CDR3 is CASSLLPSGSGINEQFF. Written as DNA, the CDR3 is TGCGCCAGCAGCTTGTTGCCTAGCGGGAGTGGGATCAATGAGCAGTTCTTC.

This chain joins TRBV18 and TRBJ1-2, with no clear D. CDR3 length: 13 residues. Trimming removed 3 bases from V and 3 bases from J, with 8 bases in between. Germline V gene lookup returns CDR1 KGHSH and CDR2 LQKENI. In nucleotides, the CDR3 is TGTGCCAGCTCACCCAACGAGGACTATGGCTACACCTTC. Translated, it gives CASSPNEDYGYTF. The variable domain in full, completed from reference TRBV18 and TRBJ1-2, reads NAGVMQNPRHLVRRRGQEARLRCSPMKGHSHVYWYRQLPEEGLKFMVYLQKENIIDESGMPKERFSAEFPKEGPSILRIQQVVRGDSAAYFCASSPNEDYGYTFGSGTRLTVV.

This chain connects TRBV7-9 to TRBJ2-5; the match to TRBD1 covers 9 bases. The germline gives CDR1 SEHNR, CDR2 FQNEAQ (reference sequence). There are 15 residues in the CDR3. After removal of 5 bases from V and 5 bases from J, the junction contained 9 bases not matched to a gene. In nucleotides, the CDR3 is TGTGCCAGCAGCGGCCGGGACAGGGTTCGGGAGACCCAGTACTTC. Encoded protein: CASSGRDRVRETQYF.

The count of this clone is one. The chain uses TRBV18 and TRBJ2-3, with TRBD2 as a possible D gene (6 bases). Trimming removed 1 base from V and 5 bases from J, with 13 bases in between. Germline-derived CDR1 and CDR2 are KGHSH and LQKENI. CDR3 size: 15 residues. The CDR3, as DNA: TGTGCCAGCTCACCACGACCGGGAGATAAAGATACGCAGTATTTT. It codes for CASSPRPGDKDTQYF.

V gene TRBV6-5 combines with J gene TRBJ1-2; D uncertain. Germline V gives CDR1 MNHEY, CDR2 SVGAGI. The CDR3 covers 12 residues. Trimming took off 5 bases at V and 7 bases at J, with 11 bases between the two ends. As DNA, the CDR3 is TGTGCCAGCAGTCCTAGAACGGCTGGCTACACCTTC. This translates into CASSPRTAGYTF.

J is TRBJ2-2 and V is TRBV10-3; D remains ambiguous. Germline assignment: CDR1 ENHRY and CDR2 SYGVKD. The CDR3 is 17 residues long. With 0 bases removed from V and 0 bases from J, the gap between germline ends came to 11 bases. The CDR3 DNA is TGTGCCATCAGTGAGTCAAAGCAAGCGCCGAACACCGGGGAGCTGTTTTTT. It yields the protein CAISESKQAPNTGELFF.

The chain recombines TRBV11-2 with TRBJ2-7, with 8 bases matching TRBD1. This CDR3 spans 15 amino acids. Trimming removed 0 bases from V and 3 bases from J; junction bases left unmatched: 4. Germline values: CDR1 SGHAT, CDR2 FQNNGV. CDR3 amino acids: CASSLDGTGYYEQYF. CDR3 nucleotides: TGTGCCAGCAGCTTAGACGGGACAGGATACTACGAGCAGTACTTC.

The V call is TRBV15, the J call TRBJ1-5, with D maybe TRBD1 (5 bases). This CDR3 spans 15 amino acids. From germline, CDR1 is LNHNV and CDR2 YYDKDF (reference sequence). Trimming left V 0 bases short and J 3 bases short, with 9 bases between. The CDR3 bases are TGTGCCACCAGCAGAGATGCGGGGGTCAATCAGCCCCAGCATTTT. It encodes CATSRDAGVNQPQHF.

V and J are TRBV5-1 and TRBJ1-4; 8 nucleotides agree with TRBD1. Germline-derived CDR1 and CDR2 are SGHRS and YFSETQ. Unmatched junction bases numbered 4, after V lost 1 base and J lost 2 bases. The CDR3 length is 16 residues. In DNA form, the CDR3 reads TGCGCCAGCAGCTTGCAAGGACAGGGCACTAATGAAAAACTGTTTTTT. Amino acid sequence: CASSLQGQGTNEKLFF.

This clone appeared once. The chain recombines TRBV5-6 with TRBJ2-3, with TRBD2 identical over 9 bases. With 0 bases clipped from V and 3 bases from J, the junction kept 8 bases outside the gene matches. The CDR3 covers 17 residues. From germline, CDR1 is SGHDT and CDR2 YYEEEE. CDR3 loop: CASSLARGSGRTDTQYF. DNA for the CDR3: TGTGCCAGCAGCTTGGCGCGGGGGAGCGGGAGGACAGATACGCAGTATTTT.

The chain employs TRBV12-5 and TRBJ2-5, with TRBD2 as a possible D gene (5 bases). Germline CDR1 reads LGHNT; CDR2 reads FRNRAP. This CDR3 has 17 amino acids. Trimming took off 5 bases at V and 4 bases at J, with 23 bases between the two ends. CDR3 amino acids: CASGLSRVGLVTETQYF. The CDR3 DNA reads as TGTGCTAGTGGTCTATCGAGGGTCGGCCTGGTGACAGAGACCCAGTACTTC.

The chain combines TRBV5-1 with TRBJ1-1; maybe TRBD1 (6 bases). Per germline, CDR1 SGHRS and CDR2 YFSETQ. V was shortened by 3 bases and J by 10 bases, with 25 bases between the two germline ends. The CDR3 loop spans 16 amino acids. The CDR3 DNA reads TGCGCCAGCAGCTCGGAACCGGGACACCTGAAGAGGGGAGCTTTCTTT. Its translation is CASSSEPGHLKRGAFF.

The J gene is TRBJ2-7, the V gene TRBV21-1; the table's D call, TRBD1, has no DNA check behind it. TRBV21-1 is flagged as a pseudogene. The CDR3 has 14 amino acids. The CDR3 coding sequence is TGTGCCAGCAGCCACCGCACCAGGGGATACGAGCAGTACTTC. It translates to CASSHRTRGYEQYF.

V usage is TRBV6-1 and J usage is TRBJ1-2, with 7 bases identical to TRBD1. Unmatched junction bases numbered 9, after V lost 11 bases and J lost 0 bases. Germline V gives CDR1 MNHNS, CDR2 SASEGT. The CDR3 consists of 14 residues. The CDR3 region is CASSGTAPNYGYTF. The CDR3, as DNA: TGTGCCTCAAGTGGGACAGCTCCTAACTATGGCTACACCTTC.

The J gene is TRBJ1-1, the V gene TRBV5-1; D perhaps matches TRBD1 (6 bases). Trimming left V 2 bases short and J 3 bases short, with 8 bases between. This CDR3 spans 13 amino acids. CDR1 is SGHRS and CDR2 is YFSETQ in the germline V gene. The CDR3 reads CASSFSGDTEAFF. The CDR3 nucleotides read TGCGCCAGCAGCTTTTCAGGGGACACTGAAGCTTTCTTT.

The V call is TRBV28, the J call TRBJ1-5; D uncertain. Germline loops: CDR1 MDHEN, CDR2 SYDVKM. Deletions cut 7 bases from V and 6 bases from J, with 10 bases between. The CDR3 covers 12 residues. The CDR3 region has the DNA TGTGCCAGCAACTTGTACGGTCAGCCCCAGCATTTT. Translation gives CASNLYGQPQHF.

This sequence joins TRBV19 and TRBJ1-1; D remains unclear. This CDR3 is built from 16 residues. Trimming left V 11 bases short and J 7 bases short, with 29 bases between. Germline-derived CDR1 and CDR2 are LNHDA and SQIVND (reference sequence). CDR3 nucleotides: TGTGCCGGTCACTTAAGGCCTGGGTGGGGAGACGGTGAAGCTTTCTTT. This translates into CAGHLRPGWGDGEAFF.

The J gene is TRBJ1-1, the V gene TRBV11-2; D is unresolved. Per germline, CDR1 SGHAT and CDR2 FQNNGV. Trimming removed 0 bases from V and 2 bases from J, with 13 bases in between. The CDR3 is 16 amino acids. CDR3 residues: CASSLERTALNTEAFF. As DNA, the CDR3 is TGTGCCAGCAGCTTAGAAAGAACAGCTCTAAACACTGAAGCTTTCTTT.

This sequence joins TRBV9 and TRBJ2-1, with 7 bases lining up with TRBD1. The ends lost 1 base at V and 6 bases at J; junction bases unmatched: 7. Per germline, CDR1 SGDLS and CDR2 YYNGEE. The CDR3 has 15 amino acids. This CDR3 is CASSVFAGGGNEQFF. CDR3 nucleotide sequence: TGTGCCAGCAGCGTATTCGCAGGGGGTGGCAATGAGCAGTTCTTC.

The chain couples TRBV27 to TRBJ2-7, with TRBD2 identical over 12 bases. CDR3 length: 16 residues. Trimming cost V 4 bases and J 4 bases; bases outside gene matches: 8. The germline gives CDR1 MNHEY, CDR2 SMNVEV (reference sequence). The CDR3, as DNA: TGTGCCAGCAGTTCGCGTGGACTAGCGGGATGGTACGAGCAGTACTTC. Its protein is CASSSRGLAGWYEQYF.

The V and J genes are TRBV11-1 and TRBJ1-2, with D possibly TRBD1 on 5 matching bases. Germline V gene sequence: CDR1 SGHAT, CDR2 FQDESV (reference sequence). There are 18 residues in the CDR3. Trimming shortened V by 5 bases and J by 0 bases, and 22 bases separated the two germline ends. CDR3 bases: TGTGCCAGCAGCCACTCAGGTTCAGGGAAGGAGTCTAACTATGGCTACACCTTC. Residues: CASSHSGSGKESNYGYTF.

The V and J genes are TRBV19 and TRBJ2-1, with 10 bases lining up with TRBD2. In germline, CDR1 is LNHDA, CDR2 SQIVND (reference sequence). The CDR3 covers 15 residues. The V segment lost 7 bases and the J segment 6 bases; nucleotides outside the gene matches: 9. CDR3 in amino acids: CASILLAGVGNEQFF. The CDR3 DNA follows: TGTGCCAGTATCCTCCTAGCGGGAGTCGGCAATGAGCAGTTCTTC.